This T cell receptor beta chain was found in a study of human T cells and chemical hapten exposure. Time point denoted: patch test 1, 2 weeks after DPC sensitization. The treatment here: therapeutic diphenylcyclopropenone sensitization with weekly scalp DPC. TCRdb ran MiXCR on the RACE reads and lists one entry per CDR3 protein. The sample has 300,000 to 400,000 distinct CDR3 sequences; roughly 6.9% are singletons. This clonotype was found a few times. V lost 0 bases and J lost 6, with 9 bases in between. The CDR3 is made up of 14 amino acids. The germline V gene has CDR1 MNHEY and CDR2 SVGAGI. This clonotype originated in a woman aged 18-29 years with alopecia areata. Some clones in this sample may be carry-over from other donors' samples. This sample comprised whole blood, obtained in connection with sensitization to the hapten diphenylcyclopropenone (DPC). This chain connects TRBV6-5 to TRBJ1-5, with D unclear. The CDR3 nucleotides read TGTGCCAGCAGTTACTCGGAGTTCGGTCAGCCCCAGCATTTT. Protein product: CASSYSEFGQPQHF.